This T cell receptor beta chain was recovered during a study of beta chain features in type 1 diabetes (dated by TCRdb to the late 2010s). Context from the whole study: Mean age, gender distribution, total cell number and subset yield were not different between patients and healthy donors. The study compared the TCRB repertoires of sorted circulating CD4+ T cell subsets in recently diagnosed type 1 diabetes patients with those in matched healthy donors. A total of some 110 million sorted cells were examined across all samples, and the number of cells per subset was strongly correlated with RNA yield. Regulatory and stem cell-like memory subsets were isolated from only 8 patients and 8 healthy donors, whereas naive and central memory subsets came from all 30 or so donors. What the study reported, not specific to this receptor: Because cDNA rather than genomic DNA was sequenced, highly expressing activated cells could have been over-represented, although no difference in activation and CD3 levels was found between groups. Type 1 diabetes patients showed a moderate but significant shortening of TCRB CDR3 length in all four CD4+ subsets. Shorter templates might be favored by PCR, yet because patient and control samples were amplified and corrected together, any such skew would affect both groups equally. Naive, central memory and regulatory TCRB repertoires appeared more similar among patients than among healthy donors. Patients with type 1 diabetes made fewer insertions and deleted more nucleotides at VDJ recombination sites, implying thymic rearrangement abnormalities. Only small numbers of individuals were included in the HLA sub-analyses, which left unresolved whether HLA type had any influence on TCRB rearrangement.

The entire amount of isolated RNA was reverse transcribed using the High Capacity cDNA Reverse Transcription Kit, so the sequenced TCRB transcripts were expressed ones. Deep immunoSEQ sequencing was applied to naive, central memory and regulatory T cell samples, giving an average of approximately 4 million total reads per sample. After sorted cells were lysed in RLT buffer, RNA was extracted with DNase-treated RNeasy Micro or Mini kits, with the choice depending on cell number. To prevent cross-contamination, every cell subset was processed on its own, while patient and healthy donor samples were processed together. The immunoSEQ multiplex PCR was used to amplify TCRB sequences from cDNA, yielding 87-bp fragments that span the CDR3 region. Sequencing of the amplicons was done on the Illumina HiSeq platform. The paper's processing steps were these. PCR bias was corrected computationally using synthetic template baselines, and reads within Hamming distance 2 were collapsed, with unmergeable singletons discarded. By aligning reads against IMGT, V, D and J genes, CDR3 length, and insertions or deletions at six rearrangement sites were assigned. Clonotype counts were normalized to sorted cell number within each subset before computing true diversity and Gini coefficients with the tcR R package. Repertoire sharing was quantified using the overlap coefficient calculated on TCRB nucleotide sequences. Out-of-frame TCRB sequences from naive cells were analyzed as a proxy for the pre-selection repertoire. The immuneACCESS repertoire file appears here via TCRdb, limited to in-frame rearrangements. These files lack a portion of the clones; in checked studies, under half of the deficit traces to unresolved V genes, and the cause of the others is not known. The DNA gave D and trimming, while V, J and clone size come from that table. The sample table lists some 360,000 clones, roughly a fifth of them with a count of one. Together, the top ten hold 0.035% to 0.05% of the sample.

A single peripheral blood draw of around 0.11 L on average was collected from each donor into heparinised tubes. A BD FACSAria II was used to sort naive, central memory, regulatory and stem cell-like memory CD4+ T cells with a panel that included CD45RO, CCR7, CD25, CD127, CD95 and CD27. Purity was above 95% for every sorted population. Right away, PBMCs were isolated by Lymphoprep density gradient centrifugation and were stained directly, with no culture step. So that batch effects would be minimized, each experiment stained and sorted samples in pairs, pairing one healthy donor with one patient. In this sample, this clone turned up a few times. The antigen it recognizes is unknown. The sample holds no much larger clone one base away, and base qualities are not on file. V loses 1 base of germline sequence and J loses 2 bases, and the interval between the two ends is 19 bases. As encoded in the germline V gene, CDR1 is MGHRA while CDR2 is YSYEKL. Measured from the cysteine to the phenylalanine, the CDR3 is 18 residues long. CDR3 DNA is the only sequence kept; it has 54 bases, read in frame from the first base.

Sequenced: naive CD4+ T cells from blood. The sample's cell subset or site label, in plain terms: true naive CD4+ T cells. The sequence joins TRBV4-1 to TRBJ2-3, with TRBD2 tentatively as D gene (7 bases match). This clonotype originated in a young woman in good health. The CDR3 amino acid sequence is: CASSQGILRGPLTDTQYF. The bases are TGCGCCAGCAGCCAAGGAATATTGCGGGGGCCTCTCACAGATACGCAGTATTTT.